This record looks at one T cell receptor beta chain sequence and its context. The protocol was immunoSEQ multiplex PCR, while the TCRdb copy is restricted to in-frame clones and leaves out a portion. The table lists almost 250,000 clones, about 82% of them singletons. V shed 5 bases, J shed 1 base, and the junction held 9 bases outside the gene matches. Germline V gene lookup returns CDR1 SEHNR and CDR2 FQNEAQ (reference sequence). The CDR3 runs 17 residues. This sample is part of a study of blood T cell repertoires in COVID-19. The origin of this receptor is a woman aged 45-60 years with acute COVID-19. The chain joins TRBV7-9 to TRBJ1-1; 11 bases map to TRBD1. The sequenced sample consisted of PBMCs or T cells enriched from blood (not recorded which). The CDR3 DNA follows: TGTGCCAGCAGCACAAATCGGGACAGGGGGAAGAACACTGAAGCTTTCTTT. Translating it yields CASSTNRDRGKNTEAFF.